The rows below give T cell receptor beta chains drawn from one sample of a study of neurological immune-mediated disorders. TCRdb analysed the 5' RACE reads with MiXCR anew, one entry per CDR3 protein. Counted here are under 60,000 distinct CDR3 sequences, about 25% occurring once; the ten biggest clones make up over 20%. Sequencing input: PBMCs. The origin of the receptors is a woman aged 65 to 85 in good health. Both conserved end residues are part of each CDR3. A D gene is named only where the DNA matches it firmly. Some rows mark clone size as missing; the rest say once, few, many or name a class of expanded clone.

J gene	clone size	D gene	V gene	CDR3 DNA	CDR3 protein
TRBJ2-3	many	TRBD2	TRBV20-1	TGCAGTGCTAGAGTGGCTAGCGGGGCCACAGATACGCAGTATTTT	CSARVASGATDTQYF
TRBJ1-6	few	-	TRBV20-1	TGCAGTGCTAGACAGGGTTATAATTCACCCCTCCACTTT	CSARQGYNSPLHF
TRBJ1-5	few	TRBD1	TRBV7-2	TGTGCCAGCAGCGACCGGACAGGGGATCAGCCCCAGCATTTT	CASSDRTGDQPQHF
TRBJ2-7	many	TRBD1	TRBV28	TGTGCCAGCAGTTCGTTGGGACAGTCCTCCTACGAGCAGTACTTC	CASSSLGQSSYEQYF
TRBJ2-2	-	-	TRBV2	TGTGCCAGCAGTCCCCGGATTCCCACCGGGGAGCTATTTTTT	CASSPRIPTGELFF
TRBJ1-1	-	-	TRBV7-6	TGTGCCAGCAGCTTAGCCGGCACTGAAGCTTTCTTT	CASSLAGTEAFF
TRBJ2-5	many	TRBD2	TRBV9	TGTGCCAGCAGCCCAACTAGCGGCCAAGAGACCCAGTACTTC	CASSPTSGQETQYF
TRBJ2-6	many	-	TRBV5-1	TGCGCCAGCAGGGACCTCTCTGGGGCCAACGTCCTGACTTTC	CASRDLSGANVLTF
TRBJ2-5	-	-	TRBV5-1	TGCGCCAGCAGCCCTGCTAGTTTTGGAGAGACCCAGTACTTC	CASSPASFGETQYF
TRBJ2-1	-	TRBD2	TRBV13	TGTGCCAGCAGCCCGACTCTAGCGGGAAGCTACAATGAGCAGTTCTTC	CASSPTLAGSYNEQFF
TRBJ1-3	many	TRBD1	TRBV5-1	TGCGCCAGCAGCTTGGCCGGGACAGGGTTTGGAAACACCATATATTTT	CASSLAGTGFGNTIYF
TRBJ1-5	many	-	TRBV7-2	TGTGCCAGCAGCTCAGGGATGGGTCAGCCCCAGCATTTT	CASSSGMGQPQHF
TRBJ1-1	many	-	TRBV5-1	TGCGCCAGCAGCTTGGAGAGTACCCTGAATACTGAAGCTTTCTTT	CASSLESTLNTEAFF
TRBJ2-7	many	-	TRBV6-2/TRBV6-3	TGTGCCAGCAGTTACAAAGGGTACGAGCAGTACTTC	CASSYKGYEQYF
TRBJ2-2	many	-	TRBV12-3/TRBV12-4	TGTGCCAGCAGCCGAGGGACAACCACCGGGGAGCTGTTTTTT	CASSRGTTTGELFF
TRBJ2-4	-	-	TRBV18	TGTGCCAGCTCACCCCCGGCTGGGGCGGGCAAAAACATTCAGTACTTC	CASSPPAGAGKNIQYF
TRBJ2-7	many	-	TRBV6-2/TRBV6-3	TGTGCCAGCAGTTTACAGGGTCGCGAGCAGTACTTC	CASSLQGREQYF
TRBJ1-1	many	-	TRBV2	TGTGCCAGCAGGGCCGGGCCCTACTACCCTGAAGCTTTCTTT	CASRAGPYYPEAFF
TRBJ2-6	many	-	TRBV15	TGTGCCACCAGCCGGAGGGGTGCGGCTGGGGCCAACGTCCTGACTTTC	CATSRRGAAGANVLTF
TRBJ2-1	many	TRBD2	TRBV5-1	TGCGCCAGCAGCTTGGGGACTAGCAGTGTGTACAATGAGCAGTTCTTC	CASSLGTSSVYNEQFF
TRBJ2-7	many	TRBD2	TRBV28	TGTGCCAGCCGGTCCCTTAGCGGGAACTCCTACGAGCAGTACTTC	CASRSLSGNSYEQYF
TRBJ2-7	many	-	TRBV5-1	TGCGCCAGCAGCTTGCCGGGCTACGAGCAGTACTTC	CASSLPGYEQYF
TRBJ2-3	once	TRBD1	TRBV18	TGTGCCAGCTCACCACAAGCTACAGGGGTAACAGATACGCAGTATTTT	CASSPQATGVTDTQYF
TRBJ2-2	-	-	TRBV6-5	TGTGCCAGCAGTTTCAGACCCCCCGGGGAGCTGTTTTTT	CASSFRPPGELFF
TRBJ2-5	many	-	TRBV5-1	TGCGCCAGCAGCTTGATCGGGACCCAAGAGACCCAGTACTTC	CASSLIGTQETQYF
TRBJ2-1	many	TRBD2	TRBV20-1	TGCAGTGCTCCGGGGAGCGGGAGCTGGTCCTACAATGAGCAGTTCTTC	CSAPGSGSWSYNEQFF
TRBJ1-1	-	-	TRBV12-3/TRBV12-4	TGTGCGAGCAGCTTGACGGGGATGGGCACTGAAGCTTTCTTT	CASSLTGMGTEAFF
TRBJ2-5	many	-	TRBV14	TGTGCCAGCAGCAGGACAGTCCAAGAGACCCAGTACTTC	CASSRTVQETQYF
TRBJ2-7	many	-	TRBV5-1	TGCGCCAGCAGCCCAAATGTTGGGGCAAACTACGAGCAGTACTTC	CASSPNVGANYEQYF
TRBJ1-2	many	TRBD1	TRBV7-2	TGTGCCAGCAGCTCCCCGGGGACAGACTATGGCTACACCTTC	CASSSPGTDYGYTF
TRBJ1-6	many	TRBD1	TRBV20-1	TGCAGTGCTAGTCAAAGGGGAGTAACCACAGGGGTCCCTCGGAATTCACCCCTCCACTTT	CSASQRGVTTGVPRNSPLHF
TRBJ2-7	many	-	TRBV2	TGTGCCAGCACAACCGGGACGCACTACGAGCAGTACTTC	CASTTGTHYEQYF
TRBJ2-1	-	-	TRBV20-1	TGCAGTGCCATGAGGGCTGCCTCCTACAATGAGCAGTTCTTC	CSAMRAASYNEQFF
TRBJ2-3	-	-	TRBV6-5	TGTGCCAGCAGTTACAAGGGGGAAAGGACAGATACGCAGTATTTT	CASSYKGERTDTQYF
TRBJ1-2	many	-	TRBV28	TGTGCCAGCAGTCCGGGCCCCGAGGGCTATGGCTACACCTTC	CASSPGPEGYGYTF
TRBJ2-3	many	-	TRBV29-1	TGCAGCTCTAAGACAGCCACAGATACGCAGTATTTT	CSSKTATDTQYF